The present entry profiles one T cell receptor beta chain with its context. Its antigen is still unknown. This sample is part of a study of CD8 T cells in ankylosing spondylitis. Study-wide results and limits: A TCR beta motif of under 10 highly homologous variants seemed to mark ankylosing spondylitis blood. Matched ankylosing spondylitis synovial fluid reportedly showed significant enrichment of disease-linked clones. A number of the motif variants had already been described in reactive arthritis synovial fluid and blood. Disease-associated clones were CD8+ and fairly uncommon in peripheral blood.

Quantitative 5'-RACE with molecular barcodes generated TCR beta libraries. MiXCR was run by TCRdb on the 5' RACE reads, yielding one entry per CDR3 protein. The sample yields around 770,000 distinct CDR3 sequences, roughly 19% seen once. J lost 3 bases, V lost 0 bases, and 5 bases had no gene match. Germline V gene lookup returns CDR1 DFQATT and CDR2 SNEGSKA (reference sequence). CDR3 size: 16 residues. V and J are TRBV20-1 and TRBJ1-6; 7 nucleotides match TRBD1. The clonotype originates from a male donor with ankylosing spondylitis. Sequenced material: blood, either unsorted or a sorted T cell fraction (not recorded which). CDR3 amino acids: CSARDFDRDYNSPLHF. CDR3 DNA sequence: TGCAGTGCTAGAGATTTCGACAGGGACTATAATTCACCCCTCCACTTT.